This entry lists 24 T cell receptor beta chains sequenced from one sample in a study of T-cell reconstitution after alpha-beta-depleted transplantation in children. The library targeted TCRbeta and was prepared with unique molecular identifiers. TCRdb analysed the PCR reads with MiXCR anew, one entry per CDR3 protein. The repertoire has 200,000 to 250,000 distinct CDR3 sequences, approximately 8.4% of them found once; the top ten carry under 40%. Sequenced material: PBMCs, mostly from graft donor cells, taken 360 days after TCRalphabeta/CD19-depleted stem cell transplant. The receptors were gathered from a male patient aged 2 to 9 who had a stem cell transplant for acute myeloid leukemia, so the T cells may come from the graft donor.

V gene TRBV6-4 combines with J gene TRBJ1-3; D gene unclear. This CDR3 is built from 15 residues. Trimming cost V 6 bases and J 2 bases, with 14 bases left between them. Germline CDR1 is MRHNA and CDR2 is SNTAGT. The CDR3 reads CASSPDGDPGNTIYF. CDR3 bases: TGTGCCAGCAGCCCCGACGGGGATCCTGGAAACACCATATATTTT.

The gene calls are TRBV5-1 and TRBJ2-1; 16 nucleotides agree with TRBD2. Germline-derived CDR1 and CDR2 are SGHRS and YFSETQ. The junction had 1 base not matched to a gene; V was cut back by 3 bases and J by 7 bases. This CDR3 spans 15 amino acids. This CDR3 is CASSSGLAGGNEQFF. The CDR3 DNA reads TGCGCCAGCAGCTCGGGACTAGCGGGGGGGAATGAGCAGTTCTTC.

Ten or more counts support this clonotype. The rearrangement links TRBV9 to TRBJ2-7, with 14 bases that match TRBD2. Germline loops: CDR1 SGDLS, CDR2 YYNGEE. J was trimmed by 5 bases and V by 3 bases; bases with no gene match: 4. This CDR3 is built from 15 residues. The CDR3 coding sequence is TGTGCCAGCAGCGCCGGACTAGCGGGAGGCGACGAGCAGTACTTC. This codes for CASSAGLAGGDEQYF.

At least ten counts were recorded for this clonotype. J is TRBJ1-4 and V is TRBV5-1; possible D gene TRBD1, 5 bases. Trimming took 3 bases from V and 4 from J, leaving 10 bases between them. From germline, CDR1 is SGHRS and CDR2 YFSETQ. The CDR3 runs to 14 residues. This CDR3 is CASSSTAVNEKLFF. The CDR3, as DNA: TGCGCCAGCAGCTCGACAGCGGTTAATGAAAAACTGTTTTTT.

The genes are TRBV5-1 and TRBJ2-3; 8 bases line up with TRBD1. V was clipped by 4 bases and J by 2 bases; unmatched bases: 9. In germline, CDR1 is SGHRS, CDR2 YFSETQ. CDR3 size: 16 residues. The CDR3 loop reads CASSRQRTGFTDTQYF. CDR3 nucleotide sequence: TGCGCCAGCAGCCGACAGAGGACAGGGTTCACAGATACGCAGTATTTT.

This clonotype appeared a few times. This chain links TRBV2 with TRBJ2-1, with D possibly matching TRBD2 (5 bases). From germline, CDR1 is SNHLY and CDR2 FYNNEI. This CDR3 has 14 residues. V was pared by 9 bases and J by 7 bases, with 19 bases between. The CDR3 nucleotides are TGTGCCAGGGGCACTAGAGGGCCGGGGAATGAGCAGTTCTTC. It encodes CARGTRGPGNEQFF.

This clonotype has just a few counts. The V gene is TRBV4-3, the J gene TRBJ1-4, with D unresolved. This CDR3 comprises 17 residues. The ends were cut back, 0 bases at V and 8 bases at J, with 19 bases in the middle. Germline CDR1 is LGHNA and CDR2 is YSLEER. CDR3 region: CASSQDLRALGWEKLFF. The CDR3, as DNA: TGCGCCAGCAGCCAAGATCTTAGGGCGCTCGGATGGGAAAAACTGTTTTTT.

This chain's CDR3 is CASSLRGPANTGELFF. The DNA of the CDR3 is TGTGCCAGCAGCTTAAGGGGGCCCGCGAACACCGGGGAGCTGTTTTTT. The chain recombines TRBV7-9 with TRBJ2-2, with 7 bases identical to TRBD1. Germline CDR1 is SEHNR and CDR2 is FQNEAQ (reference sequence). The CDR3 runs 16 residues. V lost 2 bases to trimming and J lost 0 bases; unmatched junction nucleotides: 3.

As DNA, the CDR3 is TGTGCCAGCTGGGGACAGGAACACTATGGCTACACCTTC. This codes for CASWGQEHYGYTF. The chain carries TRBV12-3 or TRBV12-4 and TRBJ1-2; 8 nucleotides match TRBD1. This CDR3 is built from 13 residues. V trimming: 8 bases; J trimming: 3 bases; junction bases outside the gene matches: 5.

This clonotype has only a few counts. This chain uses TRBV29-1 with TRBJ2-2, with TRBD2 matching over 8 bases. In germline, CDR1 is SQVTM, CDR2 ANQGSEA. The junction had 5 bases not matched to a gene; V was cut back by 5 bases and J by 3 bases. This CDR3 region has 14 residues. The CDR3 loop is CSVTGGPYTGELFF. In DNA, the CDR3 is TGCAGCGTTACGGGGGGGCCCTACACCGGGGAGCTGTTTTTT.

The V gene is TRBV29-1, the J gene TRBJ2-1; 16 bases are a match to TRBD2. Trimming removed 5 bases from V and 8 bases from J; junction bases left unmatched: 9. The CDR3 covers 16 residues. Germline V lookup: CDR1 SQVTM, CDR2 ANQGSEA. The CDR3 region is CSVYGTSGRGTDEQFF. CDR3 bases: TGCAGCGTTTACGGGACTAGCGGGAGGGGGACGGATGAGCAGTTCTTC.

The rearrangement joins TRBV20-1 to TRBJ1-6; D gene unclear. The ends were cut back, 5 bases at V and 9 bases at J, with 23 bases in the middle. Germline assignment: CDR1 DFQATT and CDR2 SNEGSKA (reference sequence). This CDR3 is 16 amino acids long. The CDR3 DNA follows: TGCAGTGCTCAAAACCGGGCCCACGGCCCAGGTTCACCCCTCCACTTT. Protein sequence: CSAQNRAHGPGSPLHF.

This clonotype was seen ten or more times. The junction shows a germline mismatch at one end, possibly a read error. The rearrangement links TRBV5-1 to TRBJ2-1; the D is unclear. CDR1 is SGHRS and CDR2 is YFSETQ in the germline V gene. The CDR3 has 11 residues. This chain's CDR3 is CASSLENEQFF. CDR3 coding DNA: TGTGCCAGCAGCTTGGAAAATGAGCAGTTCTTC.

The chain joins TRBV24-1 to TRBJ2-5; unclear D gene. V was trimmed by 6 bases and J by 4 bases, leaving 8 bases between them. Germline CDR1 and CDR2: KGHDR and SFDVKD. The CDR3 is made up of 12 amino acids. CDR3 amino acids: CATSLTGETQYF. CDR3 DNA sequence: TGTGCCACCAGTCTTACTGGAGAGACCCAGTACTTC.

This clonotype was seen once. A read error is possible here, since a much larger clone lies one base away. The conserved phenylalanine or tryptophan normally closing the CDR3 is absent here, so this likely arose from a read error. The chain employs TRBV9 and TRBJ1-1; D is ambiguous. The V and J ends lost 0 bases and 4 bases respectively, with 10 bases between them. This CDR3 is 14 amino acids long. The V gene's germline CDR1 is SGDLS and CDR2 YYNGEE. CDR3 loop: CASSVELEGTEAFC. DNA of the CDR3: TGTGCCAGCAGCGTAGAGCTGGAGGGCACTGAAGCTTTCTGT.

This clonotype was seen ten or more times. The V gene is TRBV6-5, the J gene TRBJ2-1; D remains unclear. CDR1 is MNHEY and CDR2 is SVGAGI in the germline V gene. V gave up 4 bases and J gave up 9 bases, with 7 bases separating them. The length of the CDR3 is 11 residues. CDR3 nucleotides: TGTGCCAGCAGTTCCCAACTTGAGCAGTTCTTC. This codes for CASSSQLEQFF.

In this sample, this clonotype turned up a few times. The chain has TRBV10-3 and TRBJ2-5; TRBD2 matches at 7 bases. Germline assignment: CDR1 ENHRY and CDR2 SYGVKD. The CDR3 contains 12 residues. The J segment lost 7 bases and the V segment lost 8 bases, leaving 7 bases of the junction unmatched. The CDR3 region is CAISSREATQYF. In nucleotides, the CDR3 is TGTGCCATCTCTTCCCGGGAGGCGACCCAGTACTTC.

Ten or more counts support this clonotype. The chain recombines TRBV20-1 with TRBJ2-3, with a tentative D call TRBD2 (6 bases). The germline CDR1 and CDR2 sequences are DFQATT and SNEGSKA (reference sequence). V dropped 5 bases and J dropped 4 bases, with 19 bases sitting between them. The CDR3 has 15 amino acids. The CDR3 loop reads CSAPEVSWGADTQYF. The CDR3 DNA reads as TGCAGTGCTCCAGAGGTCTCTTGGGGGGCAGATACGCAGTATTTT.

This clonotype was detected ten times or more. The chain links TRBV12-3 or TRBV12-4 to TRBJ1-5; a weak D match, TRBD1 (6 bases). The CDR3 has 13 residues. The V gene lost 6 bases and the J gene lost 7 bases, with 13 bases spanning the gap. CDR3 DNA: TGTGCCAGCAGACCAACAGGGAGCCAGCCCCAGCATTTT. It encodes CASRPTGSQPQHF.

This clonotype was counted many times. This chain's CDR3 is CTLARGYNEQFF. The CDR3 region has the DNA TGCACCCTCGCGAGGGGGTACAATGAGCAGTTCTTC. The V gene is TRBV29-1, the J gene TRBJ2-1; D might be TRBD1 (6 bases). CDR3 length: 12 residues. Germline CDR1 SQVTM, CDR2 ANQGSEA.

This clonotype was seen ten or more times. The rearrangement links TRBV10-3 to TRBJ2-5; the D is unclear. CDR3 length: 13 residues. Germline lookup yields CDR1 ENHRY and CDR2 SYGVKD. Between the trimmed V and J ends, which lost 2 bases and 5 bases, there was a span of 9 bases. The CDR3 is CAISEMGRETQYF. The CDR3 DNA sequence: TGTGCCATCAGTGAGATGGGTCGCGAGACCCAGTACTTC.

This clonotype was seen a few times. The gene calls are TRBV20-1 and TRBJ2-5; 8 bases align to TRBD1. This CDR3 spans 15 amino acids. Germline lookup yields CDR1 DFQATT and CDR2 SNEGSKA (reference sequence). The V and J ends lost 0 bases and 4 bases, in that order; junction bases with no gene match: 7. CDR3 sequence: CSARDYSRGLETQYF. The CDR3 DNA follows: TGCAGTGCTAGAGATTACTCCAGGGGGCTAGAGACCCAGTACTTC.

The chain combines TRBV30 with TRBJ2-3; D ambiguous. From germline, CDR1 is GTSNPN and CDR2 SVGIG (reference sequence). This CDR3 comprises 15 residues. V was shortened by 0 bases and J by 4 bases, with 14 bases between the two germline ends. The CDR3 nucleotides are TGTGCCTGGAGTGTGGCCAGCCCACTCGCAGATACGCAGTATTTT. Translation: CAWSVASPLADTQYF.

This clonotype was counted only a few times. The DNA of the CDR3 is TGTGCCAGCAGCTTAGAGGCTGGACAGGGTTTGGGGCAGCCCCAGCATTTT. This sequence encodes CASSLEAGQGLGQPQHF. The chain is built from TRBV7-7 and TRBJ1-5; 8 bases agree with TRBD1. CDR1 and CDR2 (germline): SSHAT, FNYEAQ (reference sequence). The CDR3 extends over 17 amino acids. Trimming cost V 1 base and J 7 bases; bases outside gene matches: 12.